The entry that follows covers one TCR beta chain sequence. Some clones are missing from TCRdb's copy, which holds only in-frame ones; the method was immunoSEQ multiplex PCR. This table has hundreds of thousands of clones, around nine tenths appearing once. This entry is derived from a study of blood T cell repertoires in COVID-19. The V and J ends lost 4 bases and 5 bases respectively, with 11 bases between them. The germline CDR1 and CDR2 sequences are SGHAT and FQNNGV. The CDR3 runs 13 residues. The V and J genes are TRBV11-2 and TRBJ2-5, with D perhaps matching TRBD2 (6 bases). Sequencing was carried out using PBMCs or T cells enriched from blood (not recorded which). This TCR was sampled from a woman aged 40 to 49 who had recovered from COVID-19. The CDR3 coding sequence is TGTGCCAGCAGCTCGGGGGAATCGGAGACCCAGTACTTC. It yields the protein CASSSGESETQYF.